Sequencing of this T cell receptor beta chain was carried out in a study of T cell changes during pregnancy in multiple sclerosis. Libraries were prepared by immunoSEQ multiplex PCR; TCRdb keeps only in-frame clonotypes and omits some of them. This table holds approximately 30,000 clones, roughly 91% found once. V dropped 1 base and J dropped 0; count of bases not matched to a gene: 3. Germline V lookup: CDR1 SGHVS, CDR2 FQNEAQ. This CDR3 region has 15 residues. The source was CD8+ T cells from peripheral blood mononuclear cells, collected in the second trimester of pregnancy. The sequence derives from a female donor in good health, enrolled as a control in a pregnancy study. This rearrangement joins TRBV7-8 to TRBJ2-7, with 7 positions matching TRBD1. The CDR3 DNA reads TGTGCCAGCAGCTTAGAGGCAGGGGGCTCCTACGAGCAGTACTTC. Its protein product is CASSLEAGGSYEQYF.